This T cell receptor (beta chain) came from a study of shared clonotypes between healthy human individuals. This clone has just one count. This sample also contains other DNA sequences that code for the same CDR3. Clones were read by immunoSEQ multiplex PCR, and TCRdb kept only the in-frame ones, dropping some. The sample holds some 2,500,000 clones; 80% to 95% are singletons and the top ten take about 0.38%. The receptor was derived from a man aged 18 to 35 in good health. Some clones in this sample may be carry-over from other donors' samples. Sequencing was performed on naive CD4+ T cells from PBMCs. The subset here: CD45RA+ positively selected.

CDR3 sequence reads: CASSLRTGGGETQYF. The DNA for the CDR3 is TGCGCCAGCAGCCTCCGGACAGGGGGCGGGGAGACCCAGTACTTC. The chain links TRBV5-1 to TRBJ2-5; 11 bases line up with TRBD1. Trimming took 4 bases from V and 5 from J; bases not matched to a gene: 7. Per the germline V gene, CDR1 is SGHRS and CDR2 is YFSETQ. The CDR3 loop spans 15 amino acids.